This T cell receptor beta chain was documented in a study of tumor and adjacent non-tumor tissue in lung cancer. About the research overall: Aged about 31 to 80 years, patients included roughly 10 men and 5 women with stage I to III disease. About 4.17 million productive TCRbeta reads were obtained per sample on average. Study-level findings and limits: Significantly higher TCR diversity was found in tumor than normal lung.

This CDR3 comprises 15 residues. The germline CDR1 and CDR2 sequences are DFQATT and SNEGSKA (reference sequence). A modified ARM-PCR protocol with three rounds of nested PCR amplified TCRbeta. TCRdb redid the calling of the multiplex PCR reads with MiXCR, one entry per CDR3 protein. The sample consists of some 74,000 distinct CDR3 sequences, about two thirds of them appearing once. No cell sorting was done before RNA was extracted from the tissue. Notes on this clonotype: Antigen specificity is unknown. One junction end disagrees with the germline gene, perhaps due to a read error.

Sequencing was done on a sample of lung tumor tissue. This sequence originates from a woman in her thirties or forties with non-small cell lung cancer. The chain has TRBV20-1 and TRBJ1-5, with D maybe TRBD1 (5 bases). The CDR3 DNA sequence: TGCAGTGCTAGGGTCGGGGGAAGTCGCAATGAGCCCCAGCATTTT. It specifies CSARVGGSRNEPQHF.